What follows are 23 T cell receptor beta chains derived from one specimen sequenced in a study of tissue T cells after allogeneic stem cell transplantation. Profiling relied on immunoSEQ multiplex PCR, and the TCRdb table lists in-frame clones only, not all of them. The sample contains 28,000 or so clones, under 95% of which appear only once. The sequencing used blood, collected before transplantation. These TCRs come from a male donor at least 60 years old who later had graft-versus-host disease after an allogeneic stem cell transplant.

This clone was seen a few times. Here the CDR3 reads CASSLASEQYF. DNA for the CDR3: TGTGCCAGCAGCTTAGCATCCGAGCAGTACTTC. The rearrangement links TRBV5-5 to TRBJ2-7; D call uncertain. V was trimmed by 2 bases and J by 6 bases, leaving 6 bases between them. This CDR3 is built from 11 residues. In germline, CDR1 is SGHKS, CDR2 YYEKEE (reference sequence).

This chain links TRBV6-5 with TRBJ1-3; 8 positions agree with TRBD1. J lost 0 bases, V lost 6 bases, and 4 bases had no gene match. Germline V gives CDR1 MNHEY, CDR2 SVGAGI. CDR3 length equals 15 residues. CDR3 DNA sequence: TGTGCCAGCAGCCCGCAGGGGGCCTCTGGAAACACCATATATTTT. It translates to CASSPQGASGNTIYF.

V usage is TRBV21-1 and J usage is TRBJ2-3; the table's TRBD1 call for D was not verified on the DNA. TRBV21-1 is assigned pseudogene status. The CDR3 has 23 residues. In nucleotides, the CDR3 is TGTGCCAGCAGCAAAGCATTACTAGGGACAGGGACGGACATTTTAGGCGGCACAGATACGCAGTATTTT. It specifies CASSKALLGTGTDILGGTDTQYF.

This chain joins TRBV5-8 and TRBJ1-6; no clear D gene. The CDR3 totals 18 residues. Germline assignment: CDR1 SGHTS and CDR2 YDEGEE. Trimming removed 7 bases from V and 2 bases from J, with 22 bases in between. CDR3 nucleotides: TGTGCCAGCCCTTCTAGGGTGGCGCTTGGAACCTATAATTCACCCCTCCACTTT. Its translation is CASPSRVALGTYNSPLHF.

This rearrangement joins TRBV28 to TRBJ1-5, with D hard to call. Germline values: CDR1 MDHEN, CDR2 SYDVKM. CDR3 length equals 12 residues. V gave up 6 bases and J gave up 1 base, with 4 bases separating them. CDR3 in amino acids: CASRESNQPQHF. CDR3 in DNA: TGTGCCAGCAGAGAGAGCAATCAGCCCCAGCATTTT.

This clone appeared once. The genes are TRBV7-2 and TRBJ1-5, with TRBD1 as a possible D gene (5 bases). Germline loops: CDR1 SGHTA, CDR2 FQGNSA. The germline V and J ends were trimmed by 0 bases and 1 base, with 13 bases remaining between them. The CDR3 runs 17 residues. The CDR3 here is CASSLAVGGISNQPQHF. The CDR3 DNA sequence: TGTGCCAGCAGCTTAGCGGTCGGGGGAATAAGCAATCAGCCCCAGCATTTT.

The chain joins TRBV5-4 to TRBJ2-1; TRBD2 is a possible D gene (5 bases). The germline V gene encodes CDR1 SGHNT and CDR2 YYREEE (reference sequence). With 1 base removed from V and 4 bases from J, the gap between germline ends came to 9 bases. CDR3 length: 14 residues. CDR3 in DNA: TGTGCCAGCAGCTTGTTTGGACTTTACAATGAGCAGTTCTTC. Translation: CASSLFGLYNEQFF.

The rearrangement joins TRBV11-2 to TRBJ2-5, with D maybe TRBD2 (5 bases). The germline V gene encodes CDR1 SGHAT and CDR2 FQNNGV. The CDR3 has 14 amino acids. V was clipped by 2 bases and J by 1 base, with 8 bases between them. This CDR3 is CASSLIRGQETQYF. The CDR3 nucleotides are TGTGCCAGCAGCTTAATCCGGGGCCAAGAGACCCAGTACTTC.

The chain employs TRBV12-3 or TRBV12-4 and TRBJ1-5; a possible D gene is TRBD1 (5 bases). The V end lost 6 bases, the J end lost 11 bases, and 14 bases lay between the germline ends. The CDR3 spans 12 residues. CDR3 protein: CASSASGEAQHF. In nucleotides, the CDR3 is TGTGCCAGCAGCGCCTCGGGGGAAGCCCAGCATTTT.

The chain joins TRBV19 to TRBJ2-3; 9 nucleotides align to TRBD2. Looked up from germline, CDR1 is LNHDA and CDR2 is SQIVND (reference sequence). The V segment lost 3 bases and the J segment 2 bases; nucleotides outside the gene matches: 15. The length of the CDR3 is 19 residues. DNA for the CDR3: TGTGCCAGTAGTATTCGGTGGAGACTAGCGGTAGATTTCACAGATACGCAGTATTTT. It is translated as CASSIRWRLAVDFTDTQYF. Variable domain in full (rest from reference TRBV19 and TRBJ2-3): DGGITQSPKYLFRKEGQNVTLSCEQNLNHDAMYWYRQDPGQGLRLIYYSQIVNDFQKGDIAEGYSVSREKKESFPLTVTSAQKNPTAFYLCASSIRWRLAVDFTDTQYFGPGTRLTVL.

This chain connects TRBV15 to TRBJ1-2; maybe TRBD1 (5 bases). The ends were cut back, 4 bases at V and 8 bases at J, with 14 bases in the middle. Per the germline V gene, CDR1 is LNHNV and CDR2 is YYDKDF (reference sequence). The CDR3 sequence is 13 residues long. DNA for the CDR3: TGTGCCACCAGCAACCGGGACTCGGGGGGCTACACCTTC. It specifies CATSNRDSGGYTF.

This chain uses TRBV6-1 with TRBJ2-5; TRBD2 agrees at 12 bases. The CDR3 loop spans 20 amino acids. The germline gives CDR1 MNHNS, CDR2 SASEGT. J lost 5 bases, V lost 4 bases, and 20 bases had no gene match. CDR3: CASSGQPGTSGPRPWETQYF. The DNA of the CDR3 is TGTGCCAGCAGTGGCCAACCCGGGACTAGCGGGCCCCGGCCATGGGAGACCCAGTACTTC.

The chain joins TRBV6-5 to TRBJ2-5, with D possibly being TRBD2 (6 bases). This CDR3 is 15 amino acids long. CDR1 MNHEY and CDR2 SVGAGI come from the germline V gene. V was shortened by 7 bases and J by 5 bases, with 20 bases between the two germline ends. Here the CDR3 DNA reads TGTGCCAGCACCAAACCCGGGGGAGGAGGGGAGACCCAGTACTTC. Encoded protein: CASTKPGGGGETQYF.

The CDR3 DNA sequence: TGCAGCGTTGAGGGGGACAGGGCGAGAAACACCATATATTTT. Its protein product is CSVEGDRARNTIYF. The J gene is TRBJ1-3, the V gene TRBV29-1, with 9 bases lining up with TRBD1. Germline CDR1 is SQVTM and CDR2 is ANQGSEA. The CDR3 runs to 14 residues. The junction had 5 bases not matched to a gene; V was cut back by 3 bases and J by 5 bases.

In its sample, this clone was seen once. The rearrangement links TRBV11-3 to TRBJ2-1, with D maybe TRBD1 (6 bases). CDR3 length: 14 residues. Germline V gene lookup returns CDR1 SGHNT and CDR2 YENEEA. The ends were cut back, 2 bases at V and 4 bases at J, with 9 bases in the middle. The CDR3 region has the DNA TGTGCCAGCAGCTTAACAGGGTTTTACAATGAGCAGTTCTTC. It codes for CASSLTGFYNEQFF. The full variable domain, with the rest looked up from reference TRBV11-3 and TRBJ2-1, is EAGVVQSPRYKIIEKKQPVAFWCNPISGHNTLYWYLQNLGQGPELLIRYENEEAVDDSQLPKDRFSAERLKGVDSTLKIQPAELGDSAVYLCASSLTGFYNEQFFGPGTRLTVL.

This clone was seen only a few times. This chain joins TRBV6-5 and TRBJ1-1; unclear D gene. The CDR3 runs to 14 residues. In germline, CDR1 is MNHEY, CDR2 SVGAGI. The V end lost 5 bases, the J end lost 0 bases, and 10 bases lay between the germline ends. The CDR3 DNA reads as TGTGCCAGCAGTAACAGTCCCATGAACACTGAAGCTTTCTTT. Its translation is CASSNSPMNTEAFF.

The chain combines TRBV18 with TRBJ2-1; no clear D gene. The CDR3 consists of 13 residues. Germline CDR1 KGHSH, CDR2 LQKENI. The V end was cut by 0 bases, the J end by 5 bases, with 5 bases between. In nucleotides, the CDR3 is TGTGCCAGCTCACCACCGAACGACAATGAGCAGTTCTTC. Protein sequence: CASSPPNDNEQFF.

The V gene is TRBV3-1 (or the pseudogene TRBV3-2), the J gene TRBJ1-4; D gene ambiguous. The CDR3 is 14 amino acids. Trimming cost V 0 bases and J 8 bases, with 10 bases left between them. Germline V lookup: CDR1 LGHDT, CDR2 YNNKEL (reference sequence). CDR3 nucleotide sequence: TGTGCCAGCAGCCAAGATAATGGTTCCGAAAAACTGTTTTTT. Encoded protein: CASSQDNGSEKLFF.

The V call is TRBV11-2, the J call TRBJ2-4; TRBD2 might be the D (5 bases). The CDR3 consists of 17 residues. Trimming shortened V by 4 bases and J by 0 bases, and 16 bases separated the two germline ends. Germline V CDR1 and CDR2: SGHAT, FQNNGV. The CDR3: CASSSVRGPLAKNIQYF. The CDR3 nucleotides read TGTGCCAGCAGCTCCGTAAGAGGGCCTCTAGCCAAAAACATTCAGTACTTC.

The V and J genes are TRBV3-1 (or the pseudogene TRBV3-2) and TRBJ2-3; a weak D match, TRBD2 (6 bases). The V end was cut by 0 bases, the J end by 2 bases, with 9 bases between. CDR3 length: 15 residues. Germline V lookup: CDR1 LGHDT, CDR2 YNNKEL (reference sequence). The CDR3: CASSQDGGNTDTQYF. The CDR3, as DNA: TGTGCCAGCAGCCAAGACGGAGGGAACACAGATACGCAGTATTTT.

The V gene is TRBV6-5, the J gene TRBJ1-3; D is uncertain. Per the germline V gene, CDR1 is MNHEY and CDR2 is SVGAGI. The CDR3 extends over 16 amino acids. The ends were cut back, 0 bases at V and 0 bases at J, with 9 bases in the middle. The CDR3, as DNA: TGTGCCAGCAGTTACTCGGGGTCCAGCTCTGGAAACACCATATATTTT. It specifies CASSYSGSSSGNTIYF.

The chain couples TRBV5-4 to TRBJ2-2; 8 nucleotides align to TRBD2. V dropped 5 bases and J dropped 3; count of bases not matched to a gene: 15. Germline V gene lookup returns CDR1 SGHNT and CDR2 YYREEE (reference sequence). The CDR3 has 18 residues. The CDR3 DNA follows: TGTGCCAGCAGTCGTAAGCTAAGCGCGGGAGGAGACACCGGGGAGCTGTTTTTT. Its translation is CASSRKLSAGGDTGELFF. Full variable domain (missing parts from reference TRBV5-4 and TRBJ2-2): ETGVTQSPTHLIKTRGQQVTLRCSSQSGHNTVSWYQQALGQGPQFIFQYYREEENGRGNFPPRFSGLQFPNYSSELNVNALELDDSALYLCASSRKLSAGGDTGELFFGEGSRLTVL.

This clone was seen a handful of times. The chain has TRBV30 and TRBJ1-2; D may be TRBD1 (6 bases). The CDR3 extends over 14 amino acids. Looked up from germline, CDR1 is GTSNPN and CDR2 is SVGIG (reference sequence). This chain's CDR3 is CGYFGGETNYGYTF. Here the CDR3 DNA reads TGTGGGTACTTTGGGGGCGAAACCAACTATGGCTACACCTTC.